The sequence of this TCR beta chain was determined in a study of T cells in localized non-small cell lung cancer. The CDR3 runs to 13 residues. Trimming cost V 1 base and J 4 bases, with 8 bases left between them. Germline values: CDR1 SGHVS, CDR2 FQNEAQ. The data were produced by immunoSEQ multiplex PCR, yet TCRdb's version contains in-frame clones alone and is incomplete. The table has about 79,000 clones, around four fifths seen once. Material: peripheral blood, obtained before any cancer treatment. The receptor was derived from a female donor over 55 with stage I lung adenocarcinoma. The V call is TRBV7-8, the J call TRBJ2-7, with D uncertain. Here the CDR3 DNA reads TGTGCCAGCAGCTTAGGAACAACTTACGAGCAGTACTTC. Protein sequence: CASSLGTTYEQYF.